This T cell receptor (beta chain) derives from a study of response to subunit inactivated influenza vaccine. General study points: Each seasonal influenza vaccination, the authors suggested, recruits few new T cells.

TCRdb reanalysed the RT-PCR reads using MiXCR and keeps one entry per CDR3 protein. The sample shows about 190,000 distinct CDR3 sequences, around 14% of them seen only once. This clonotype turned up a few times. Its antigen is unknown. The CDR3 totals 18 residues. CDR1 ENHRY and CDR2 SYGVKD come from the germline V gene. V gave up 3 bases and J gave up 0 bases, with 20 bases separating them. The clonotype was recovered from a man aged 50 to 59 who received an inactivated influenza vaccine. The V and J genes are TRBV10-3 and TRBJ1-1; maybe TRBD1 (5 bases). This material consisted of CD8+ T cells sorted from PBMCs, taken 5 days after vaccination. The CDR3 region is CAISELGQGVEMNTEAFF. The CDR3 DNA follows: TGTGCCATCAGTGAATTAGGGCAGGGAGTAGAGATGAACACTGAAGCTTTCTTT.